This entry concerns a single T cell receptor beta chain. The antigen is not known. Assay used: immunoSEQ multiplex PCR; TCRdb lists only in-frame clones, some missing. This sample has about 38,000 clones, with approximately 78% found just once. V lost 2 bases and J lost 4, with 14 bases in between. Looked up from germline, CDR1 is SGHDN and CDR2 is FVKESK. The CDR3 consists of 15 residues. The data were obtained in a study of a mutant IDH1 vaccine in newly diagnosed glioma. The overall study: Across weeks 1, 3, 5, 7, 11, 15, 19 and 23, patients received a vaccination each time, eight in all. Most patients had radiochemotherapy with temozolomide before enrollment; others had one alone.

Indicated time point: week 5, during vaccination. All doses held 300 ug of mutant IDH1 20-mer peptide, with topical imiquimod. The source was PBMCs, collected from a glioma patient whose treatment included an IDH1 peptide vaccine. The V call is TRBV14, the J call TRBJ2-5; D tentatively fits TRBD1 or TRBD2 (5 bases each). The clonotype originates from a middle-aged man with glioma. CDR3 residues: CASSQIGMRGETQYF. CDR3 nucleotides: TGTGCCAGCAGCCAAATCGGTATGAGGGGAGAGACCCAGTACTTC.